The 10 T cell receptor beta chains below were found in one sample sequenced in a study of shared clonotypes between healthy human individuals. TCRdb's table, derived via immunoSEQ multiplex PCR, lists solely in-frame clones and lacks some. Of approximately 500,000 clones listed, approximately 79% were seen once; the top ten hold around an eighth. The material sequenced was PBMCs. Every receptor here comes from a woman aged 40-49 years in good health. Some clones in this sample may be carry-over from other donors' samples.

This clone came up once. Additional DNA sequences in this sample encode the identical CDR3. The chain uses TRBV28 and TRBJ2-7; perhaps TRBD1 as D (6 bases). CDR1 MDHEN and CDR2 SYDVKM come from the germline V gene. V lost 6 bases and J lost 4, with 22 bases in between. This CDR3 comprises 16 residues. CDR3 nucleotide sequence: TGTGCCAGCAGGGCCTCCGGGACACAGGTTGGTTACGAGCAGTACTTC. Translation gives CASRASGTQVGYEQYF.

The V and J genes are TRBV28 and TRBJ1-5, with 11 bases identical to TRBD1. The CDR3 spans 15 residues. J gave up 5 bases and V 3 bases, and 3 bases lay outside the gene matches. The germline CDR1 and CDR2 sequences are MDHEN and SYDVKM. For the CDR3, the DNA is TGTGCCAGCAGTTTCGCGGGACAGGGGGATCAGCCCCAGCATTTT. It translates to CASSFAGQGDQPQHF. Full variable domain (rest looked up from reference TRBV28 and TRBJ1-5): DVKVTQSSRYLVKRTGEKVFLECVQDMDHENMFWYRQDPGLGLRLIYFSYDVKMKEKGDIPEGYSVSREKKERFSLILESASTNQTSMYLCASSFAGQGDQPQHFGDGTRLSIL.

The chain recombines TRBV19 with TRBJ2-3, with 10 bases aligning to TRBD2. The V segment lost 6 bases and the J segment 5 bases; nucleotides outside the gene matches: 11. This CDR3 has 16 residues. Germline assignment: CDR1 LNHDA and CDR2 SQIVND (reference sequence). The CDR3 DNA reads TGTGCCAGTAGGTACAGCGGGAGGGCCGGTGGAGATACGCAGTATTTT. Amino acids: CASRYSGRAGGDTQYF.

The chain couples TRBV19 to TRBJ2-5; 7 bases are a match to TRBD2. The V gene's germline CDR1 is LNHDA and CDR2 SQIVND (reference sequence). The V gene end was trimmed by 5 bases and the J gene end by 4 bases; junction bases not matched to a gene: 1. The CDR3 sequence is 12 residues long. The CDR3 DNA reads as TGTGCCAGTAGTCCTAGCGGAGAGACCCAGTACTTC. This gives the protein CASSPSGETQYF.

The genes are TRBV7-2 and TRBJ2-7, with 11 nucleotides matching TRBD1. V lost 2 bases and J lost 2; bases outside the gene matches: 8. The CDR3 runs to 17 residues. Germline V gene sequence: CDR1 SGHTA, CDR2 FQGNSA. Here the CDR3 reads CASSLRIPGQGAYEQYF. The DNA for the CDR3 is TGTGCCAGCAGCTTAAGGATACCGGGACAGGGGGCCTACGAGCAGTACTTC.

The chain employs TRBV23-1 and TRBJ1-5, with 9 bases aligning to TRBD1. TRBV23-1 is noted as an ORF with a role that remains uncertain. V shed 2 bases, J shed 7 bases, and the junction held 12 bases outside the gene matches. The CDR3 is 17 amino acids. CDR3 nucleotides: TGCGCCAGCAGTCAAAGCGGGGGACAGGGCGCCGAACAGCCCCAGCATTTT. Protein product: CASSQSGGQGAEQPQHF.

The chain is built from TRBV30 and TRBJ2-7; D is uncertain. There are 12 residues in the CDR3. The germline V and J ends were trimmed by 3 bases and 0 bases, with 6 bases remaining between them. The germline V gene has CDR1 GTSNPN and CDR2 SVGIG (reference sequence). Written as DNA, the CDR3 is TGTGCCTGGAGCGACACCTCCTACGAGCAGTACTTC. Translated: CAWSDTSYEQYF.

The genes are TRBV1 and TRBJ2-7; the table assigns TRBD2, which was not confirmed against the DNA. TRBV1 is labeled a pseudogene. CDR3 length: 17 amino acids. The DNA for the CDR3 is TGCACCAGCAGCTCTCTCATAAGGAGCGAGATTTGTTACGAGCAGTACTTC. It translates to CTSSSLIRSEICYEQYF.

The genes are TRBV28 and TRBJ1-1; D is undetermined. The CDR3 spans 13 residues. Between the trimmed V and J ends, which lost 6 bases and 13 bases, there was a span of 21 bases. Germline assignment: CDR1 MDHEN and CDR2 SYDVKM. In nucleotides, the CDR3 is TGTGCCAGCAGAGAACCTCGAACGGGCCGACTTTTCTTT. The encoded protein is CASREPRTGRLFF.

The genes are TRBV5-6 and TRBJ2-3; 8 nucleotides align to TRBD2. V shed 4 bases and J 0 bases; nucleotides not matched to a gene: 16. CDR1 and CDR2 (germline): SGHDT, YYEEEE. The CDR3 loop spans 19 amino acids. The CDR3 DNA sequence: TGTGCCAGCAGCGGGAGGGATCCGGGACTAGGACAAAGCACAGATACGCAGTATTTT. Its protein is CASSGRDPGLGQSTDTQYF.